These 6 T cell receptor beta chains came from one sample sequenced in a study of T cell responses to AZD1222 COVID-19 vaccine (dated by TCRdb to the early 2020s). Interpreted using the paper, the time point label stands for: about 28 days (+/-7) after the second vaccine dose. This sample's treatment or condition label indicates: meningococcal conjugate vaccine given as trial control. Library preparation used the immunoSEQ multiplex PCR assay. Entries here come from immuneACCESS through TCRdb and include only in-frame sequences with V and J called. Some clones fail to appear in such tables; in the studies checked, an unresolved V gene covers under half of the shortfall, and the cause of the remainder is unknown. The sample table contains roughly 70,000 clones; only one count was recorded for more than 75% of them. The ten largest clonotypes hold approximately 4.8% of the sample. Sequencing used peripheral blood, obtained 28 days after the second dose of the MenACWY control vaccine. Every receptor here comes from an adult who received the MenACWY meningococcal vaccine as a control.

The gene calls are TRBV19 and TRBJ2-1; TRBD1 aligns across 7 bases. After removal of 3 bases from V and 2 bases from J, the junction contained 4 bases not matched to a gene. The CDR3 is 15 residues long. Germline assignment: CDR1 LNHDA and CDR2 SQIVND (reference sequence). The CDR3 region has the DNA TGTGCCAGTAGTATTCGGGGACAGCCCTACAATGAGCAGTTCTTC. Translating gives CASSIRGQPYNEQFF.

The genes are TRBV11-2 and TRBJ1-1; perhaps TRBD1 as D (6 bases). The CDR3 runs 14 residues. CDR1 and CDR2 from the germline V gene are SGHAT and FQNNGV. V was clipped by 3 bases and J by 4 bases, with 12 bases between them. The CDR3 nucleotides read TGTGCCAGCAGCTTGAGGACAGAGCCCACTGAAGCTTTCTTT. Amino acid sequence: CASSLRTEPTEAFF.

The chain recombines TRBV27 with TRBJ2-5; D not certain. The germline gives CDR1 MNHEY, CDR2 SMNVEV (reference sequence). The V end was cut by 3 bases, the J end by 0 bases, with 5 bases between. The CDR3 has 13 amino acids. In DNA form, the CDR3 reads TGTGCCAGCAGTTTGTCGTACCAAGAGACCCAGTACTTC. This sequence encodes CASSLSYQETQYF.

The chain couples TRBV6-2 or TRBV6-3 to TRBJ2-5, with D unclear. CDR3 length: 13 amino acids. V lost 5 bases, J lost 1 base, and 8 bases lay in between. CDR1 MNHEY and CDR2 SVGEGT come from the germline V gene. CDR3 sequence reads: CASSIPPQETQYF. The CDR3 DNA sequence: TGTGCCAGCAGTATCCCCCCCCAAGAGACCCAGTACTTC.

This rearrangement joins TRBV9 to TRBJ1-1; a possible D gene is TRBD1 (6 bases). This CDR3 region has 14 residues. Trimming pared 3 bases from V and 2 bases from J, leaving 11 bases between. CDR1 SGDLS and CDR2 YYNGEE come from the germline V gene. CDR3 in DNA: TGTGCCAGCAGCGCACAACAGGGTAACACTGAAGCTTTCTTT. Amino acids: CASSAQQGNTEAFF.

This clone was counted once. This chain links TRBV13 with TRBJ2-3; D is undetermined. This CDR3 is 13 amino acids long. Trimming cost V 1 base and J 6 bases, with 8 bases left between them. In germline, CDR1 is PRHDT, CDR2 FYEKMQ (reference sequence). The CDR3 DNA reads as TGTGCCAGCAGCTTAGTGGGGTGGGATACGCAGTATTTT. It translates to CASSLVGWDTQYF.